The source of this TCR beta chain is a study of T cell repertoires in cytomegalovirus infection. Study at large: Public TCR beta signatures marked donors with CMV infection and the matching HLA. Whole-study findings and limits: CMV-specific HLA-C-restricted TCR beta clonotypes dominated the ex vivo response. Public TCR beta family frequency separated CMV-and-HLA carriers, including in an independent cohort.

This clonotype was observed at least ten times. The antigen is not known. This CDR3 has 17 residues. The V and J ends lost 5 bases and 2 bases, in that order; junction bases with no gene match: 8. Germline CDR1 reads SEHNR; CDR2 reads FQNEAQ (reference sequence). TCRdb re-derived calls from the reads in MiXCR, one entry per CDR3 protein. The sample yields around 210,000 distinct CDR3 sequences, roughly 6.5% seen once. The source material was PBMCs. The chain uses TRBV7-9 and TRBJ2-3, with 12 bases matching TRBD2. The clonotype comes from a human donor in good health (CMV status not recorded). Some clones in this sample may be carry-over from other donors' samples. The CDR3 coding sequence is TGTGCCAGCAGCCCTGAAAGACTAGCGGGGGCCACAGATACGCAGTATTTT. Translation gives CASSPERLAGATDTQYF.